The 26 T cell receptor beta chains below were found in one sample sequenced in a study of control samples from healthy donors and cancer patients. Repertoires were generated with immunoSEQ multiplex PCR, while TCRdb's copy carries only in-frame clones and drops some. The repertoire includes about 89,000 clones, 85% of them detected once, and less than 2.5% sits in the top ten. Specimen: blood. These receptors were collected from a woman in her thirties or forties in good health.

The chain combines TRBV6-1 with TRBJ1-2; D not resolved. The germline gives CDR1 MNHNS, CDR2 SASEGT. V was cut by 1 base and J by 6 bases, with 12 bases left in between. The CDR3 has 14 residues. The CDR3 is CASSEDGELNGYTF. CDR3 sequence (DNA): TGTGCCAGCAGTGAAGACGGGGAGTTAAATGGCTACACCTTC.

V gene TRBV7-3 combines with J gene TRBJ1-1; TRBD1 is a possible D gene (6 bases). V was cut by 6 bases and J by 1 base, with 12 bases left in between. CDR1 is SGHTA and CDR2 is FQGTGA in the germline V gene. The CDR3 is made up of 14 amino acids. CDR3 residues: CASRQTGENTEAFF. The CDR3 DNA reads TGTGCCAGCAGGCAGACAGGAGAGAACACTGAAGCTTTCTTT.

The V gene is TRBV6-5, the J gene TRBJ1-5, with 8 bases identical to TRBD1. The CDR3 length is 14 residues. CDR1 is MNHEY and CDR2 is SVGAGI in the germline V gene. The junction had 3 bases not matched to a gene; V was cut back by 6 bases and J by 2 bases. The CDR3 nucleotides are TGTGCCAGCAGCATGACAGGGGGCAATCAGCCCCAGCATTTT. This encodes CASSMTGGNQPQHF.

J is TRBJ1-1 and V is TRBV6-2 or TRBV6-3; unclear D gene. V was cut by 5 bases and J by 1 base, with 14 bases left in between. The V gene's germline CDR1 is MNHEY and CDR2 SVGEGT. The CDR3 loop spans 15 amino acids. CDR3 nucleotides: TGTGCCAGCAGTAAGCCAAGAAGAGGGAACACTGAAGCTTTCTTT. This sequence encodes CASSKPRRGNTEAFF.

CDR3 sequence (DNA): TGTGCCAGCAGCTACGATAACAATCAGCCCCAGCATTTT. Translation gives CASSYDNNQPQHF. The chain combines TRBV6-6 with TRBJ1-5; no firm D call. Trimming removed 6 bases from V and 3 bases from J, with 9 bases in between. Per the germline V gene, CDR1 is MNHNY and CDR2 is SVGAGI (reference sequence). This CDR3 region has 13 residues.

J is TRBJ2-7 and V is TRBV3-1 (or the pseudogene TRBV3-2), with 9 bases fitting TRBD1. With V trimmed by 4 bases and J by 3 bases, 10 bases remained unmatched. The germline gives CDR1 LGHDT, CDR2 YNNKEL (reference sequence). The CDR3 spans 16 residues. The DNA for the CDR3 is TGTGCCAGCAGCCTTAGCGCGACAGGGGGAGGCTACGAGCAGTACTTC. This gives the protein CASSLSATGGGYEQYF.

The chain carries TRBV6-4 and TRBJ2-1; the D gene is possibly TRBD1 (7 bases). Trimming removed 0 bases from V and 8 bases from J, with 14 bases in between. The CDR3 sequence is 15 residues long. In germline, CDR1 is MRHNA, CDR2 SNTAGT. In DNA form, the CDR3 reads TGTGCCAGCAGTGACTCAGGGGGCTCGGGAGATGAGCAGTTCTTC. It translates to CASSDSGGSGDEQFF.

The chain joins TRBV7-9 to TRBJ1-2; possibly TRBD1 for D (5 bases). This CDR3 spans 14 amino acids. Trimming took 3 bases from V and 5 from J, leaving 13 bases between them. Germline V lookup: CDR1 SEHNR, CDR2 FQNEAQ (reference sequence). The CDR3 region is CASSLGDGRYGYTF. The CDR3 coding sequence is TGTGCCAGCAGCTTGGGGGACGGAAGATATGGCTACACCTTC.

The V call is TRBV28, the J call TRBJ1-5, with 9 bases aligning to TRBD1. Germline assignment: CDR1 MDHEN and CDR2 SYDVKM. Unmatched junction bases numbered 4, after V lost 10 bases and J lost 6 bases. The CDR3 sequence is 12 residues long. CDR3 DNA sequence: TGTGCCACTACAGGGGGCGGTCAGCCCCAGCATTTT. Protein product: CATTGGGQPQHF. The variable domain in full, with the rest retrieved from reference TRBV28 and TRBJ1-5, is DVKVTQSSRYLVKRTGEKVFLECVQDMDHENMFWYRQDPGLGLRLIYFSYDVKMKEKGDIPEGYSVSREKKERFSLILESASTNQTSMYLCATTGGGQPQHFGDGTRLSIL.

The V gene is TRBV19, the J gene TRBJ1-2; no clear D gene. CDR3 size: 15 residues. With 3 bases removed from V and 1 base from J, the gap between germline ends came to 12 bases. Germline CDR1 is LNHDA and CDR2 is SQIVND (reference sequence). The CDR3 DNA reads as TGTGCCAGTAGTATGAGAACAGCCGTTAACTATGGCTACACCTTC. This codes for CASSMRTAVNYGYTF.

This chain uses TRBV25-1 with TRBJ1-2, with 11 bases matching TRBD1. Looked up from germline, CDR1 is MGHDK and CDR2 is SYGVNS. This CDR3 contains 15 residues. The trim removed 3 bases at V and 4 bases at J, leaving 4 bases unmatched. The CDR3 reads CASSDFGQGAYGYTF. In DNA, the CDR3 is TGTGCCAGCAGTGACTTCGGACAGGGGGCCTATGGCTACACCTTC.

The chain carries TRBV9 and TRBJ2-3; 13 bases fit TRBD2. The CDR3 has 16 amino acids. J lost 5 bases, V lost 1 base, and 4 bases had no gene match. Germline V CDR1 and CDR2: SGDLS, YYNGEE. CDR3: CASSVTSGGAGDTQYF. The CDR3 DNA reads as TGTGCCAGCAGCGTAACTAGCGGGGGGGCCGGAGATACGCAGTATTTT.

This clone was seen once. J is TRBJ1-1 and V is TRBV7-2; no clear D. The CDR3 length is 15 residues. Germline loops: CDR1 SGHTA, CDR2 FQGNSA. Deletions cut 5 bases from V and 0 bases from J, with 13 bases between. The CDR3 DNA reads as TGTGCCAGCAGCCGGGTAGCAAGTTTGAACACTGAAGCTTTCTTT. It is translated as CASSRVASLNTEAFF.

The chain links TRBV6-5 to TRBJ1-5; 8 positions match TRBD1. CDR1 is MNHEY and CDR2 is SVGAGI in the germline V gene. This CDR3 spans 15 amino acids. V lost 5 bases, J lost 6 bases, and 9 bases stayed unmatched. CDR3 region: CASSPPGGYGQPQHF. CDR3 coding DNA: TGTGCCAGCAGTCCTCCAGGGGGCTATGGTCAGCCCCAGCATTTT.

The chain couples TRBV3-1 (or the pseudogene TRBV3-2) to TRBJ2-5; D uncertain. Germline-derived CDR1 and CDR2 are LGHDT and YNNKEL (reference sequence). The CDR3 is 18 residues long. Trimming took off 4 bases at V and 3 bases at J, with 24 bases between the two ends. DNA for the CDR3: TGTGCCAGCAGCCCCCAAAGGGTGGAGCGCACCCGTGAAGAGACCCAGTACTTC. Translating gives CASSPQRVERTREETQYF.

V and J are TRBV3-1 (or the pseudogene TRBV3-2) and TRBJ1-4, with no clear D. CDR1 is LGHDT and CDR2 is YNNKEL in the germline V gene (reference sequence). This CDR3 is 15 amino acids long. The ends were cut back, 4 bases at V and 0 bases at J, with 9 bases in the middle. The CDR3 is CASSPRSATNEKLFF. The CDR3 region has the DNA TGTGCCAGCAGCCCCAGGAGTGCAACTAATGAAAAACTGTTTTTT.

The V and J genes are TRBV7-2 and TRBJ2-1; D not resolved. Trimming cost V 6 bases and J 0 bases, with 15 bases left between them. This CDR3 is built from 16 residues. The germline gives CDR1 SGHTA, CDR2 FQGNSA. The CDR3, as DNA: TGTGCCAGCAGTCCCGATAGTCGAAGCTCCTACAATGAGCAGTTCTTC. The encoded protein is CASSPDSRSSYNEQFF.

CDR3 bases: TGTGCCAGCAGTTCACCTCTCGGCAGGTCCAAAGATCAGCCCCAGCATTTT. It is translated as CASSSPLGRSKDQPQHF. This chain uses TRBV6-2 or TRBV6-3 with TRBJ1-5; no definite D call. The germline gives CDR1 MNHEY, CDR2 SVGEGT. V was clipped by 4 bases and J by 5 bases, with 21 bases between them. The CDR3 spans 17 residues.

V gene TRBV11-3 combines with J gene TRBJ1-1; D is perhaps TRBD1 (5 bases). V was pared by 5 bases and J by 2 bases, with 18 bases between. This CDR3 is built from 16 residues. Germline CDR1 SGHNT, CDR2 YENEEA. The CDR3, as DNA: TGTGCCAGCAGCCCTTGGGCCTGGGGGATAAACACTGAAGCTTTCTTT. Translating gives CASSPWAWGINTEAFF.

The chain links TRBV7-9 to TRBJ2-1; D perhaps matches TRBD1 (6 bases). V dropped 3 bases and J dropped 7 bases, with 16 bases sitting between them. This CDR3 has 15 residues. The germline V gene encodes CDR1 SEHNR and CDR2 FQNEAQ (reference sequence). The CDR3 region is CASSFFTGLWNEQFF. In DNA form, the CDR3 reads TGTGCCAGCAGCTTTTTCACAGGGCTGTGGAATGAGCAGTTCTTC.

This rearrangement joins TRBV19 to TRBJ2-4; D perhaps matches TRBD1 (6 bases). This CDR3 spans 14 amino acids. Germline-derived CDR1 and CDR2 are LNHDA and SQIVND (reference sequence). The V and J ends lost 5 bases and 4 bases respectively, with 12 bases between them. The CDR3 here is CASSLGQKKNIQYF. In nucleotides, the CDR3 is TGTGCCAGTAGTTTAGGACAGAAGAAAAACATTCAGTACTTC.

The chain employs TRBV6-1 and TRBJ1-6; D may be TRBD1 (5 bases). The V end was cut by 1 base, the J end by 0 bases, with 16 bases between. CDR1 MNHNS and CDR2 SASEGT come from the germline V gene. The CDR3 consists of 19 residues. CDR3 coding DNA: TGTGCCAGCAGTGAAGGGATGGCAGGGTCGATCTCCTATAATTCACCCCTCCACTTT. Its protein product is CASSEGMAGSISYNSPLHF.

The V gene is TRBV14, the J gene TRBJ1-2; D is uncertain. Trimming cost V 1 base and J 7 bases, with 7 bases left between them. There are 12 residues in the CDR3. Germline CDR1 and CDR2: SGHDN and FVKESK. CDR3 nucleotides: TGTGCCAGCAGCCAAGCGCGCAGTGGCTACACCTTC. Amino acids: CASSQARSGYTF.

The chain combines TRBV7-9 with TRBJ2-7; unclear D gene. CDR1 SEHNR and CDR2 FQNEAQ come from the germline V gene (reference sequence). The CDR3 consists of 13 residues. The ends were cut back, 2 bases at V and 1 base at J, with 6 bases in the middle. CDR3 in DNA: TGTGCCAGCAGCTTACTGGAATCCTACGAGCAGTACTTC. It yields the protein CASSLLESYEQYF.

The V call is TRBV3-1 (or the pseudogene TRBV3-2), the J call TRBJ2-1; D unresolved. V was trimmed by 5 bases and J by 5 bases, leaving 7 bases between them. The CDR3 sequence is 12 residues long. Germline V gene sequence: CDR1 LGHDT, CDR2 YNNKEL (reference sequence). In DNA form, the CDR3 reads TGTGCCAGCAGCAAAAGGGACAATGAGCAGTTCTTC. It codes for CASSKRDNEQFF.

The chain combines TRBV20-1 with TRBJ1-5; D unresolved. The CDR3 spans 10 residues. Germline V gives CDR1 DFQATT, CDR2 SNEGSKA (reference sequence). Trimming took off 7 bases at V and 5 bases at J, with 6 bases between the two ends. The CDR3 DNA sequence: TGCAGTGTGAGGGATCAGCCCCAGCATTTT. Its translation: CSVRDQPQHF.